Here is one T cell receptor beta chain with its context. Its target is unknown. The data were obtained in a study of T cell responses to AZD1222 COVID-19 vaccine. Sequencing was performed with immunoSEQ multiplex PCR; in TCRdb, only in-frame clones are kept and a portion is missing. The sample records about 150,000 clones, around 89% being singletons. From germline, CDR1 is SGHRS and CDR2 YFSETQ. This CDR3 region has 15 residues. Trimming stripped 0 bases from V and 8 bases from J, with 15 bases between. Regarding the study as a whole: Nearly half of spike-specific TCRs reportedly target unmutated variant regions. Spike-specific TCR breadth and depth grew following two AZD1222 doses. Vaccine-related CD4 TCRs covered spike, predominating at 160-218 and 743-854. The sample set comprised mostly white British donors with more females, and clonal diversity was possibly underestimated.

The sequenced sample was peripheral blood, obtained on day 0 of MenACWY control vaccination. This sequence was found in an adult in good health. V gene TRBV5-1 combines with J gene TRBJ2-1; perhaps TRBD2 as D (6 bases). CDR3 protein: CASSLVRGKSDEQFF. In DNA, the CDR3 is TGCGCCAGCAGCTTGGTGCGGGGAAAGTCCGATGAGCAGTTCTTC. Together with reference TRBV5-1 and TRBJ2-1, the CDR3 gives the full variable domain: KAGVTQTPRYLIKTRGQQVTLSCSPISGHRSVSWYQQTPGQGLQFLFEYFSETQRNKGNFPGRFSGRQFSNSRSEMNVSTLELGDSALYLCASSLVRGKSDEQFFGPGTRLTVL.